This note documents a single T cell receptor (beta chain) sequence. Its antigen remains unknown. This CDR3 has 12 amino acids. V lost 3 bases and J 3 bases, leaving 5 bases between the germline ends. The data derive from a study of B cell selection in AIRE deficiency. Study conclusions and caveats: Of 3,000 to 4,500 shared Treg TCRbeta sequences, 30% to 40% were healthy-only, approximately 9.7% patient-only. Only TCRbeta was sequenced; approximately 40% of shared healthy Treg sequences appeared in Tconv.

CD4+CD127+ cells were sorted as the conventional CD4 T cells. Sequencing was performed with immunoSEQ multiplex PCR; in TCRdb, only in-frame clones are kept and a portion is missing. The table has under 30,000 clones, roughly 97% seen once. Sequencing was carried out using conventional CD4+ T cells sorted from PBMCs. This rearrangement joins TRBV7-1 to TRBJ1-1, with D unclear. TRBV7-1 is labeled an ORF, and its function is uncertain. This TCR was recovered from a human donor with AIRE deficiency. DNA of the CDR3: TGTGCCAGCAGCTCCTATTACACTGAAGCTTTCTTT. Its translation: CASSSYYTEAFF.